This T cell receptor (beta chain) was profiled in a study of shared clonotypes between healthy human individuals. Here immunoSEQ multiplex PCR was the method, and the copy in TCRdb shows in-frame clones only, minus some. The table lists roughly 760,000 clones, over 65% of them singletons. The receptor's source is a woman aged 25 to 39 in good health. Sequencing was carried out using memory CD4+ T cells sorted from blood. Subset meaning: CD45RA-negative fraction.

The CDR3 nucleotides are TGTGCCAGCAGGATTGGACAGGGAAGAGCTTTCTTT. Protein product: CASRIGQGRAFF. The chain employs TRBV28 and TRBJ1-1; 8 bases are shared with TRBD1. The CDR3 extends over 12 amino acids. The V and J ends lost 6 bases and 10 bases, in that order; junction bases with no gene match: 7. Germline CDR1 and CDR2: MDHEN and SYDVKM. Based on the CDR3 plus reference TRBV28 and TRBJ1-1, the full variable domain is DVKVTQSSRYLVKRTGEKVFLECVQDMDHENMFWYRQDPGLGLRLIYFSYDVKMKEKGDIPEGYSVSREKKERFSLILESASTNQTSMYLCASRIGQGRAFFGQGTRLTVV.